The clone carrying this T cell receptor beta chain was recorded at least ten times. Its antigen is currently unknown. The sample originates from a study of beta chain features in type 1 diabetes. At the level of the study: Cell yields, gender and age were comparable in patients and healthy donors.

Study-level points and caveats: All four CD4+ subsets from Type 1 diabetes patients carried moderately but significantly shorter TCRB CDR3s. Reads derived from cDNA could over-represent cells showing high TCR expression. Relative to healthy donors, patients appeared to have naive, central memory and Treg TCRB repertoires that were more similar.

Trimming pared 5 bases from V and 0 bases from J, leaving 10 bases between. The CDR3 is made up of 15 amino acids. The germline V gene encodes CDR1 SGHTA and CDR2 FQGNSA. The isolated RNA, all of it, was reverse transcribed, so expressed TCRB transcripts were what got sequenced. Assay used: immunoSEQ multiplex PCR; TCRdb lists only in-frame clones, some missing. The table lists almost 350,000 clones, 7.5% to 9% of them singletons. This chain joins TRBV7-2 and TRBJ2-2; D remains ambiguous. The TCR originated in a woman in her late teens or twenties in good health. Sequenced: central memory CD4+ T cells from blood. DNA of the CDR3: TGTGCCAGCAGCCGTTTTGGCCCGAACACCGGGGAGCTGTTTTTT. This translates into CASSRFGPNTGELFF.